One sample yielded the 2 T cell receptor beta chains listed below, sequenced in a study of blood T cell repertoires in COVID-19 (dated by TCRdb to the early 2020s). Library preparation employed the immunoSEQ multiplex PCR assay. In its TCRdb copy, this immuneACCESS table keeps in-frame sequences only and misses some clones. Where compared with another copy, unresolved V genes explain less than half of these, and the others have no known cause. For this sample the table gives some 390,000 clones, of which around 87% were detected only once. The ten largest clones represent 2% to 2.5% of the sample. What was sequenced was peripheral blood. Receptors were obtained from a woman aged 60-75 years with COVID-19, enrolled during active disease.

The sample holds one count of this clone. The chain combines TRBV20-1 with TRBJ1-4; D is uncertain. The length of the CDR3 is 12 residues. Germline V gives CDR1 DFQATT, CDR2 SNEGSKA (reference sequence). V was pared by 3 bases and J by 8 bases, with 10 bases between. The CDR3 sequence: CSASVGREKLFF. For the CDR3, the DNA is TGCAGTGCTAGTGTTGGGAGAGAAAAACTGTTTTTT.

This chain connects TRBV7-9 to TRBJ1-1; 11 bases are a match to TRBD1. The CDR3 consists of 18 residues. V shed 2 bases and J 1 base; nucleotides not matched to a gene: 9. The germline V gene encodes CDR1 SEHNR and CDR2 FQNEAQ (reference sequence). CDR3 sequence (DNA): TGTGCCAGCAGCTTACCCAGACCGGGACAGGGGGAGAACACTGAAGCTTTCTTT. Its protein product is CASSLPRPGQGENTEAFF.